This TCR beta chain was captured in a study of Tregs in tolerant kidney transplant recipients. Study outcomes and limitations: The small number of patients limits these findings pending further validation.

Repertoires were generated with immunoSEQ multiplex PCR, while TCRdb's copy carries only in-frame clones and drops some. In total, the table holds fewer than 35,000 clones. Thawed PBMCs were FACS-sorted into unstimulated CD4+CD25+CD127- regulatory T cells, CD4+CD25- non-regulatory cells, CD4 and CD8 cells. Worth noting for this clone: Its matching antigen is unknown. The sequenced fragment ends 3 residues before the CDR3 boundary, so the rest is inferred from the germline J gene.

This CDR3 region has 16 residues. Trimming took 0 bases from V and 2 from J; bases not matched to a gene: 5. Per germline, CDR1 SNHLY and CDR2 FYNNEI. This sequence originates from a human donor who received a combined kidney and bone marrow transplant. The V call is TRBV2, the J call TRBJ1-2, with 8 positions matching TRBD1. This material consisted of CD8+ T cells from blood, taken before the transplant. The sequenced CDR3 bases are TGTGCCAGCAGTGAAGCGGGACAGGCGGGGAACTATGGC. Its translation: CASSEAGQAGNYG. The entire CDR3 protein reads CASSEAGQAGNYGYTF. Together with reference TRBV2 and TRBJ1-2, the CDR3 gives the full variable domain: EPEVTQTPSHQVTQMGQEVILRCVPISNHLYFYWYRQILGQKVEFLVSFYNNEISEKSEIFDDQFSVERPDGSNFTLKIRSTKLEDSAMYFCASSEAGQAGNYGYTFGSGTRLTVV.